These 22 T cell receptor beta chains came from one sample sequenced in a study of blood T cell repertoires in COVID-19. Only in-frame clones appear in the TCRdb table, and some are missing; sequencing was by immunoSEQ multiplex PCR. This table holds 35,000 to 50,000 clones, 70% to 90% found once. Input material: peripheral blood. Receptor source: a man in his 70s with acute or convalescent COVID-19.

J is TRBJ1-2 and V is TRBV30; no reliable D call. The length of the CDR3 is 8 residues. V shed 8 bases and J shed 7 bases, with 5 bases lying between them. CDR1 and CDR2 from the germline V gene are GTSNPN and SVGIG (reference sequence). Here the CDR3 DNA reads TGTGCCGGCAGTGGCTACACCTTC. This encodes CAGSGYTF.

This chain uses TRBV5-4 with TRBJ2-3; TRBD2 aligns across 11 bases. Germline CDR1 and CDR2: SGHNT and YYREEE (reference sequence). The CDR3 is made up of 15 amino acids. V was clipped by 0 bases and J by 8 bases; unmatched bases: 5. DNA for the CDR3: TGTGCCAGCAGCTTGGCTATAGCGGGAGGGCTTACGCAGTATTTT. It is translated as CASSLAIAGGLTQYF.

The chain joins TRBV27 to TRBJ2-6; no reliable D call. Germline lookup yields CDR1 MNHEY and CDR2 SMNVEV (reference sequence). The CDR3 has 18 residues. Between the trimmed V and J ends, which lost 5 bases and 0 bases, there was a span of 17 bases. The CDR3, as DNA: TGTGCCAGCAGTCCCCGTACGGAGTTTGTCTCTGGGGCCAACGTCCTGACTTTC. Its translation: CASSPRTEFVSGANVLTF.

The V call is TRBV11-2, the J call TRBJ2-3; 8 nucleotides agree with TRBD1. Germline CDR1 reads SGHAT; CDR2 reads FQNNGV. V trimming: 5 bases; J trimming: 3 bases; junction bases outside the gene matches: 7. CDR3 length: 15 residues. CDR3 in DNA: TGTGCCAGCAGCCTCTGGACAGGGAGTACAGATACGCAGTATTTT. It encodes CASSLWTGSTDTQYF.

This clone was recorded a few times. The chain uses TRBV19 and TRBJ1-1, with D possibly matching TRBD1 (6 bases). Trimming removed 4 bases from V and 0 bases from J, with 12 bases in between. The CDR3 loop spans 15 amino acids. Germline CDR1 and CDR2: LNHDA and SQIVND (reference sequence). This chain's CDR3 is CASSTGAYMNTEAFF. The DNA for the CDR3 is TGTGCCAGTAGTACAGGGGCCTACATGAACACTGAAGCTTTCTTT.

V is TRBV6-2 or TRBV6-3 and J is TRBJ2-3, with 7 nucleotides matching TRBD2. The V segment lost 4 bases and the J segment 0 bases; nucleotides outside the gene matches: 1. Per germline, CDR1 MNHEY and CDR2 SVGEGT. This CDR3 has 14 amino acids. CDR3 DNA sequence: TGTGCCAGCAGTTGGGGAGGGAGCACAGATACGCAGTATTTT. This gives the protein CASSWGGSTDTQYF.

The chain carries TRBV24-1 and TRBJ2-3; 12 bases fit TRBD2. The junction had 6 bases not matched to a gene; V was cut back by 4 bases and J by 2 bases. This CDR3 has 17 residues. The germline CDR1 and CDR2 sequences are KGHDR and SFDVKD. The CDR3 sequence: CATSDPLAGGTTDTQYF. Written as DNA, the CDR3 is TGTGCCACCAGTGACCCTCTAGCGGGGGGGACCACAGATACGCAGTATTTT.

The V call is TRBV3-1 (or the pseudogene TRBV3-2), the J call TRBJ1-6; tentative D call: TRBD1 (5 bases). Between the trimmed V and J ends, which lost 0 bases and 6 bases, there was a span of 9 bases. This CDR3 is built from 15 residues. The germline CDR1 and CDR2 sequences are LGHDT and YNNKEL (reference sequence). The CDR3 DNA reads TGTGCCAGCAGCCAAGATGTGACAGTTAATTCACCCCTCCACTTT. It encodes CASSQDVTVNSPLHF.

In nucleotides, the CDR3 is TGTGCCAGCAGCCCACTCACCGGGGAGCTGTTTTTT. Translating gives CASSPLTGELFF. The V and J genes are TRBV6-2 or TRBV6-3 and TRBJ2-2; unclear D gene. The CDR3 has 12 amino acids. The germline V and J ends were trimmed by 6 bases and 4 bases, with 6 bases remaining between them. In germline, CDR1 is MNHEY, CDR2 SVGEGT.

The chain uses TRBV5-6 and TRBJ2-5; D is perhaps TRBD1 (5 bases). The V gene's germline CDR1 is SGHDT and CDR2 YYEEEE. The CDR3 loop spans 16 amino acids. Trimming removed 6 bases from V and 1 base from J, with 19 bases in between. The CDR3 spells CASTFRVFGFQETQYF. In nucleotides, the CDR3 is TGTGCCAGCACCTTCAGGGTGTTCGGGTTCCAAGAGACCCAGTACTTC.

J is TRBJ2-7 and V is TRBV2; D is undetermined. CDR1 is SNHLY, CDR2 FYNNEI, per germline. With 8 bases removed from V and 0 bases from J, the gap between germline ends came to 5 bases. The CDR3 is 11 amino acids. Written as DNA, the CDR3 is TGTGCCAGCCGGAGCTCCTACGAGCAGTACTTC. It translates to CASRSSYEQYF.

Here the CDR3 DNA reads TGCAGCGCCCACACAGATACGCAGTATTTT. As protein: CSAHTDTQYF. The V gene is TRBV29-1, the J gene TRBJ2-3; no clear D. V lost 7 bases and J lost 2, with 4 bases in between. The CDR3 is 10 amino acids. CDR1 and CDR2 from the germline V gene are SQVTM and ANQGSEA.

This chain uses TRBV20-1 with TRBJ2-7; D is ambiguous. CDR1 is DFQATT, CDR2 SNEGSKA, per germline (reference sequence). V was pared by 6 bases and J by 6 bases, with 12 bases between. This CDR3 region has 11 residues. The CDR3 region has the DNA TGCAGTGCCCCCTCCCCCAGCGAGCAGTACTTC. Protein: CSAPSPSEQYF.

The J gene is TRBJ2-6, the V gene TRBV5-3; D unclear. TRBV5-3 is noted as an ORF with a role that remains uncertain. This CDR3 is 15 amino acids long. Trimming removed 0 bases from V and 0 bases from J, with 4 bases in between. The CDR3 reads CARSLEASGANVLTF. CDR3 nucleotide sequence: TGTGCCAGAAGCTTGGAAGCCTCTGGGGCCAACGTCCTGACTTTC.

The chain is built from TRBV6-2 or TRBV6-3 and TRBJ1-3; a possible D gene is TRBD1 (6 bases). V shed 0 bases and J shed 3 bases, with 12 bases lying between them. The V gene's germline CDR1 is MNHEY and CDR2 SVGEGT. The CDR3 extends over 16 amino acids. DNA for the CDR3: TGTGCCAGCAGTTACTCCCGGGACATCGGTGGAAACACCATATATTTT. This sequence encodes CASSYSRDIGGNTIYF.

The chain uses TRBV19 and TRBJ2-6; D remains ambiguous. Germline V gene lookup returns CDR1 LNHDA and CDR2 SQIVND (reference sequence). V was pared by 6 bases and J by 1 base, with 4 bases between. This CDR3 comprises 13 residues. In nucleotides, the CDR3 is TGTGCCAGTAGACTGTCTGGGGCCAACGTCCTGACTTTC. Translating gives CASRLSGANVLTF.

The chain recombines TRBV19 with TRBJ2-3; a possible D gene is TRBD1 (6 bases). V was pared by 5 bases and J by 0 bases, with 12 bases between. Germline CDR1 and CDR2: LNHDA and SQIVND (reference sequence). This CDR3 has 15 residues. The CDR3 sequence: CASSGLQGSTDTQYF. The CDR3 region has the DNA TGTGCCAGTAGTGGATTACAGGGAAGCACAGATACGCAGTATTTT.

This clone was detected a few times. The chain has TRBV28 and TRBJ2-5; D not resolved. V dropped 4 bases and J dropped 7 bases, with 22 bases sitting between them. Germline loops: CDR1 MDHEN, CDR2 SYDVKM. The CDR3 sequence is 16 residues long. CDR3 protein: CASSSTPGLRLGTQYF. The CDR3, as DNA: TGTGCCAGCAGTTCCACCCCGGGTCTTAGGCTTGGGACCCAGTACTTC.

This rearrangement joins TRBV30 to TRBJ1-1; perhaps TRBD1 as D (5 bases). This CDR3 is 16 amino acids long. CDR1 is GTSNPN and CDR2 is SVGIG in the germline V gene (reference sequence). With 0 bases removed from V and 1 base from J, the gap between germline ends came to 15 bases. CDR3 sequence: CAWSVPVRGRNTEAFF. The CDR3 coding sequence is TGTGCCTGGAGTGTACCGGTTCGGGGGAGGAACACTGAAGCTTTCTTT.

This clone was picked up one time. CDR3 sequence reads: CASSSLGGSTEAFF. DNA of the CDR3: TGTGCCAGCAGCTCCCTCGGGGGGAGCACTGAAGCTTTCTTT. The V and J genes are TRBV5-5 and TRBJ1-1, with D perhaps TRBD1 (5 bases). Germline values: CDR1 SGHKS, CDR2 YYEKEE (reference sequence). This CDR3 is built from 14 residues. The V end was cut by 3 bases, the J end by 4 bases, with 13 bases between. The full variable domain, its missing parts supplied by reference TRBV5-5 and TRBJ1-1, is DAGVTQSPTHLIKTRGQQVTLRCSPISGHKSVSWYQQVLGQGPQFIFQYYEKEERGRGNFPDRFSARQFPNYSSELNVNALLLGDSALYLCASSSLGGSTEAFFGQGTRLTVV.

The chain couples TRBV9 to TRBJ1-4; no clear D. Trimming removed 1 base from V and 6 bases from J, with 19 bases in between. Germline values: CDR1 SGDLS, CDR2 YYNGEE. The CDR3 extends over 17 amino acids. CDR3 sequence reads: CASSVNPTLRSDEKLFF. CDR3 DNA: TGTGCCAGCAGCGTAAATCCCACGTTAAGGAGCGATGAAAAACTGTTTTTT.

The chain combines TRBV28 with TRBJ2-1, with 7 nucleotides matching TRBD2. The CDR3 extends over 12 amino acids. Per the germline V gene, CDR1 is MDHEN and CDR2 is SYDVKM. Trimming at V came to 8 bases and at J to 10 bases, leaving 8 bases not matched to a gene. DNA for the CDR3: TGTGCCAGCGGGTCCCAGCGGGAAGAGCAGTTCTTC. This sequence encodes CASGSQREEQFF.